This T cell receptor (beta chain) was recovered during a study of Ad26.COV2.S vaccination and SARS-CoV-2 variants. As for the study in general: Of the COV1001 trial arms, the Ad26.COV2.S arm included the donor. The study's findings and limits: Relative to placebo recipients, vaccine recipients exhibited elevated spike-specific TCR breadth.

This clone was seen a single time. Its target is not known. Profiled with immunoSEQ multiplex PCR; TCRdb holds only in-frame clones, not every one. This table holds approximately 360,000 clones, 83% found once. The CDR3 length is 12 residues. The germline CDR1 and CDR2 sequences are LNHNV and YYDKDF (reference sequence). V lost 0 bases to trimming and J lost 7 bases, with 5 bases between them. As to treatment: roughly 18 received Ad26.COV2.S at low or high dose, single or two shots; several received placebo; per-sample allocation not given. Sampling was done on day 63 after the first vaccine or placebo injection.

Sequenced material: peripheral blood, taken in a trial of Ad26.COV2.S vaccine versus placebo. This TCR came from a person aged 18-60 years who received the Ad26.COV2.S COVID-19 vaccine or a placebo. V usage is TRBV15 and J usage is TRBJ2-3; D remains unclear. CDR3 region: CATSRDLNTQYF. The CDR3 coding sequence is TGTGCCACCAGCAGAGATCTAAATACGCAGTATTTT.